This TCR beta chain was captured by sequencing in a study of human T cells and chemical hapten exposure. The time point denotes: pre-sensitization, week 0. Treatment meaning: therapeutic diphenylcyclopropenone sensitization with weekly scalp DPC. This clonotype has at least ten counts. The library tagged each cDNA molecule with unique molecular identifiers. TCRdb redid the calling of the RACE reads with MiXCR, one entry per CDR3 protein. The sample carries some 59,000 distinct CDR3 sequences, approximately 10% recorded once. Unmatched junction bases numbered 15, after V lost 3 bases and J lost 7 bases. Germline V gene data show CDR1 as LGHNA and CDR2 as YSLEER. This CDR3 has 16 residues.

This rearrangement joins TRBV4-3 to TRBJ2-7; TRBD2 matches 7 bases. The sample consisted of whole blood, taken in connection with sensitization to the hapten diphenylcyclopropenone (DPC). The clonotype was recovered from a woman between 40 and 55 years old with alopecia areata. Some clones in this sample may be carry-over from other donors' samples. The chain's CDR3 is CASSHSPRDQGGEQYF. CDR3 DNA: TGCGCCAGCAGCCATTCGCCCCGGGACCAGGGAGGGGAGCAGTACTTC.